What follows is one TCR beta chain and its context. Its matching antigen is unknown. The libraries of TRB cDNA were prepared using 5' RACE with UMI labels. Using the 5' RACE reads, TCRdb records one entry per CDR3 protein without DNA. This listing includes about 89,000 distinct CDR3 sequences. These data belong to a study of CXCR3-negative and CXCR3-positive naive CD8 T cells. Study conclusions and caveats: Across naive subsets, surface CD5 expression was comparable, and TCR strength was inferred from properties of the TRB CDR3. Naive cells, whether CXCR3-negative or CXCR3-positive, had similar TRBV-TRBJ usage, while memory cells differed. Relative to CXCR3-negative naive cells, CXCR3-positive naive cells had more hydrophobic TRB CDR3s. Comparably high diversity was seen in both naive subsets, and much lower diversity in memory CD8+ cells.

This CDR3 has 15 amino acids. The germline gives CDR1 SGDLS, CDR2 YYNGEE. Input material: naive CXCR3+ CD8+ T cells from blood. Subset indicated: CD45RO-CCR7+CD27+CD95- naive CD8+ T cells expressing CXCR3 (TNR3+). J is TRBJ2-1 and V is TRBV9; lacking DNA, the TRBD2 call made by TCRdb goes unchecked. The receptor comes from a human donor in good health. Some clones in this sample may be carry-over from other donors' samples. The CDR3 is CASSPLRGRAIEQFF.